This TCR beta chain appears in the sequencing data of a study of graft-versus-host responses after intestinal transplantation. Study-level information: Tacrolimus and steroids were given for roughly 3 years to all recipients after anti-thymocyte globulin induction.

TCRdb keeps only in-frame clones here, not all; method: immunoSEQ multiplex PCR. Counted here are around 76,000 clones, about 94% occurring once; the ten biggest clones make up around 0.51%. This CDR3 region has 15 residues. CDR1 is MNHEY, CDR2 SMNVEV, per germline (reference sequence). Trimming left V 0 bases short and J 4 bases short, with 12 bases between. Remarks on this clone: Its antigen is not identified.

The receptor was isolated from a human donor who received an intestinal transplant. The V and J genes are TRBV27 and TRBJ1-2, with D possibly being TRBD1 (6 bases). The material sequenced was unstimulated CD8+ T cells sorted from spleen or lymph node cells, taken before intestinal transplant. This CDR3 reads CASSLSQGSVYGYTF. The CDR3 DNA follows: TGTGCCAGCAGTTTATCCCAGGGGAGTGTCTATGGCTACACCTTC.